The rows below give T cell receptor beta chains drawn from one sample of a study of beta chain features in type 1 diabetes. Assay: immunoSEQ multiplex PCR; the TCRdb copy retains only in-frame clones and omits some. This sample has 400,000 to 550,000 clones, with more than 9.5% found just once. Specimen: naive CD4+ T cells from blood. The receptors shown here come from a woman between 18 and 29 years old in good health. Each CDR3 is given with its conserved first and last residue. D genes are given only for firm matches. For some rows the clone size is stated as once, few or many, or as a class when expanded; others skip it.

d_call	v_call	clone_size	j_call	cdr3_nt	cdr3_aa
-	TRBV4-3	-	TRBJ2-1	TGCGCCAGCAGCCACATCGCAGGCAATGAGCAGTTCTTC	CASSHIAGNEQFF
-	TRBV9	-	TRBJ2-2	TGTGCCAGCAGCGTATTTAGTCGGGCCGGGGAGCTGTTTTTT	CASSVFSRAGELFF
-	TRBV5-1	few	TRBJ2-5	TGCGCCAGCAGCGCGGCTGAGACCCAGTACTTC	CASSAAETQYF
-	TRBV14	-	TRBJ2-1	TGTGCCAGCAGCCAAGTCTTCGGAGGGCAGTTCTTC	CASSQVFGGQFF
TRBD1	TRBV25-1	-	TRBJ1-2	TGTGCCAGCAGTGAACAGGGACAGGGAGACGGCTACACCTTC	CASSEQGQGDGYTF
-	TRBV20-1	-	TRBJ2-1	TGCAGTGCCCCAAAAGGGGATGAGCAGTTCTTC	CSAPKGDEQFF
TRBD1	TRBV5-1	-	TRBJ2-1	TGCGCCAGCAGCACGCCTTTCGACAGGGTCTACAATGAGCAGTTCTTC	CASSTPFDRVYNEQFF
-	TRBV19	few	TRBJ2-1	TGTGCCAGTAGGGACCAATTGAGCTCCTACAATGAGCAGTTCTTC	CASRDQLSSYNEQFF
-	TRBV7-2	few	TRBJ2-7	TGTGCCAGCAGCACAGGCAGAAACTACGAGCAGTACTTC	CASSTGRNYEQYF
-	TRBV7-2	few	TRBJ1-5	TGTGCCAGCAGCTTAGGTCTGCGTAGCAATCAGCCCCAGCATTTT	CASSLGLRSNQPQHF
-	TRBV7-9	few	TRBJ2-3	TGTGCCGGCGGGCGGCAGCGCGAAGCAGATACGCAGTATTTT	CAGGRQREADTQYF
-	TRBV7-2	-	TRBJ2-3	TGTGCCAGCAGCATTAAACCGCTAAGCACAGATACGCAGTATTTT	CASSIKPLSTDTQYF
-	TRBV4-3	-	TRBJ1-2	TGCGCCAGCAGCCAAGTGGACACACGGTGGGGCTACACCTTC	CASSQVDTRWGYTF
-	TRBV10-3	-	TRBJ2-3	TGTGCCATCAGTGGAAGGGGCAGGGTAGGGGTTAATACGCAGTATTTT	CAISGRGRVGVNTQYF
-	TRBV4-3	few	TRBJ2-1	TGCGCCAGCAGCCAGGAATTTTACTACAATGAGCAGTTCTTC	CASSQEFYYNEQFF
-	TRBV6-6	few	TRBJ2-3	TGTGCCAGCAGTTACGGGAGAAGGGCAGATACGCAGTATTTT	CASSYGRRADTQYF
TRBD2	TRBV7-3	few	TRBJ2-3	TGTGCCAGCAGCTTCAGACTAGCGGGGGCCGGTACGCAGTATTTT	CASSFRLAGAGTQYF
TRBD1	TRBV7-9	few	TRBJ1-3	TGTGCCAGCAGCTCACAGGGGAGGTCCGGAAACACCATATATTTT	CASSSQGRSGNTIYF
-	TRBV15	few	TRBJ2-4	TGTGCCACCAGCAGGCAGCGGCACAGCCTAGCCAAAAACATTCAGTACTTC	CATSRQRHSLAKNIQYF
-	TRBV6-1	few	TRBJ2-1	TGTGCCAGCAGTGGGCCAGCATTGGATGAGCAGTTCTTC	CASSGPALDEQFF
-	TRBV27	few	TRBJ1-1	TGTGCCAGCCGGACAGTTCCGAACACTGAAGCTTTCTTT	CASRTVPNTEAFF
-	TRBV15	few	TRBJ1-5	TGTGCCACCAGCAGAGATCTGGCTCCTCGGGATTTT	CATSRDLAPRDF
-	TRBV7-3	-	TRBJ1-6	TGTGCCAGCAGCTATGCCAATTCACCCCTCCACTTT	CASSYANSPLHF
TRBD1	TRBV5-6	-	TRBJ1-1	TGTGCCAGCAGCCACGGACAGGTTTACACTGAAGCTTTCTTT	CASSHGQVYTEAFF
-	TRBV28	few	TRBJ1-5	TGTGCCAGCAGTTTAAGTGGAGGGACGAGGGCCCAGCATTTT	CASSLSGGTRAQHF
TRBD1	TRBV14	-	TRBJ1-1	TGTGCCAGCGGAGCCACGTCAGGGGGTTTGACTGAAGCTTTCTTT	CASGATSGGLTEAFF
TRBD1	TRBV7-2	-	TRBJ2-7	TGTGCCAGCAGCTCAACAGGGGGCCCCTACGAGCAGTACTTC	CASSSTGGPYEQYF
-	TRBV2	-	TRBJ2-5	TGTGCCGGTTCGTACCAAGAGACCCAGTACTTC	CAGSYQETQYF
-	TRBV4-2	few	TRBJ1-2	TGTGCCAGCAGCCAAAGTCCAGGCGGGAGCTATGGCTACACCTTC	CASSQSPGGSYGYTF
TRBD1	TRBV11-3	-	TRBJ2-2	TGTGCCAGCACGTTCTTGCGACAGGGCTCCGGGGAGCTGTTTTTT	CASTFLRQGSGELFF
-	TRBV5-4	-	TRBJ1-1	TGTGCCAGCAGCTTGCCACACAGTGGGAACACTGAAGCTTTCTTT	CASSLPHSGNTEAFF
-	TRBV27	-	TRBJ1-1	TGTGCCAGCAGTCTCCGACAATCCACTGAAGCTTTCTTT	CASSLRQSTEAFF
-	TRBV6-1	-	TRBJ1-5	TGTGCCAGCAGTGATCAGAATCAGCCCCAGCATTTT	CASSDQNQPQHF
TRBD1	TRBV28	few	TRBJ2-5	TGTGCCAGCAGGACAGGGGGCCCAGAGACCCAGTACTTC	CASRTGGPETQYF
TRBD2	TRBV4-2	few	TRBJ2-7	TGTGCCAGCAGCCAAGATCTGGCTAGCGGAGCCTACGAGCAGTACTTC	CASSQDLASGAYEQYF
TRBD1	TRBV4-1	few	TRBJ1-5	TGCGCCAGCAGCCGGGGACAGGCCTATCTTAGCAATCAGCCCCAGCATTTT	CASSRGQAYLSNQPQHF
TRBD2	TRBV25-1	-	TRBJ2-3	TGTGCCAGCAGTGAAGAGGGGAGGGCCACAGATACGCAGTATTTT	CASSEEGRATDTQYF
-	TRBV11-3	few	TRBJ2-7	TGTGCCAGCAGCTTAGATACGGTAGCCTACGAGCAGTACTTC	CASSLDTVAYEQYF
-	TRBV18	-	TRBJ1-2	TGTGCCAGCTCACTCACAGGGACTAACTATGGCTACACCTTC	CASSLTGTNYGYTF
-	TRBV21-1	-	TRBJ1-2	TGTGCCAGCAGCAAAGGGAGGCTTCTCGGGACCTTC	CASSKGRLLGTF
TRBD1	TRBV28	few	TRBJ2-4	TGTGCCAGCAGTTTCACAGGGGAAGGGGACATTCAGTACTTC	CASSFTGEGDIQYF
-	TRBV11-1	-	TRBJ2-2	TGTGCCAGCAGCTTAGAGCGGACCGGGGAGCTGTTTTTT	CASSLERTGELFF
-	TRBV28	-	TRBJ2-1	TGTGCCACTACACCGAACAATGAGCAGTTCTTC	CATTPNNEQFF
-	TRBV14	many	TRBJ2-3	TGTGCCAGCAGCCTGAACACAGATACGCAGTATTTT	CASSLNTDTQYF
-	TRBV30	-	TRBJ1-2	TGTGCCTGGAGTGTACGCCAGGGATACTATGGCTACACCTTC	CAWSVRQGYYGYTF
TRBD1	TRBV4-3	-	TRBJ1-1	TGCGCCAGCAGCCAAGTGCGGGACAGTGGGACTGAAGCTTTCTTT	CASSQVRDSGTEAFF
-	TRBV7-3	-	TRBJ2-3	TGTGCCAGCAGCTTCCTGGGTCTTCTCACAGATACGCAGTATTTT	CASSFLGLLTDTQYF
TRBD1	TRBV4-1	-	TRBJ2-5	TGCGCCAGCAGCCACCCGGGACAGAAAGAGACCCAGTACTTC	CASSHPGQKETQYF
-	TRBV15	few	TRBJ2-3	TGTGCCACCAGCAGAGTTAGCGGATACACAGATACGCAGTATTTT	CATSRVSGYTDTQYF
-	TRBV29-1	-	TRBJ1-4	TGTGGAGGGAGGTATAATGAAAAACTGTTTTTT	CGGRYNEKLFF
-	TRBV6-1	-	TRBJ1-2	TGTGCCAGCAATTGGGCCAACTATGGCTACACCTTC	CASNWANYGYTF
TRBD2	TRBV7-2	-	TRBJ2-7	TGTGCCAGCAGCTTAGACCTAGCGGGACAAGAGCAGTACTTC	CASSLDLAGQEQYF